Below are 3 T cell receptor beta chains sequenced from a single sample in a study of molecular identifiers for immune sequencing clone quantification. In TCRdb, the PCR reads were re-called with MiXCR into one record per CDR3 protein. Of under 600,000 distinct CDR3 sequences in the sample, roughly 24% were seen once. The sample comprised naive CD8+ T cells from blood, with Jurkat cell RNA spiked in. The subset denotes: FACS-sorted CD8+CD4-CCR7+CD45RA+ naive T cells. The receptors were gathered from a human donor in good health. Some libraries in this study had Jurkat cell RNA spiked in.

The chain combines TRBV24-1 with TRBJ1-5; possibly TRBD1 for D (5 bases). V was clipped by 5 bases and J by 4 bases, with 11 bases between them. This CDR3 comprises 14 residues. CDR1 KGHDR and CDR2 SFDVKD come from the germline V gene. The CDR3 DNA reads as TGTGCCACCAGTGTGGGGGGGAGAAATCAGCCCCAGCATTTT. This translates into CATSVGGRNQPQHF.

This clonotype was counted many times. The J gene is TRBJ1-1, the V gene TRBV5-1, with TRBD1 identical over 8 bases. The CDR3 sequence is 17 residues long. The V gene's germline CDR1 is SGHRS and CDR2 YFSETQ. V gave up 1 base and J gave up 8 bases; unmatched junction bases: 16. DNA for the CDR3: TGCGCCAGCAGCTTGTTCGTTATGGGAGACAGGGGCGCCGAAGCTTTCTTT. Residues: CASSLFVMGDRGAEAFF.

Points on this clonotype: Possible read error: a much larger clone is one base away. The genes are TRBV27 and TRBJ2-7; TRBD1 aligns across 9 bases. CDR3 length: 14 residues. Trimming took 3 bases from V and 6 from J; bases not matched to a gene: 6. The germline gives CDR1 MNHEY, CDR2 SMNVEV (reference sequence). The CDR3 here is CASSLGQGPVEQYF. As DNA, the CDR3 is TGTGCCAGCAGTTTGGGACAGGGACCTGTCGAGCAGTACTTC.